These 25 T cell receptor beta chains came from one sample sequenced in a study of human T cells and chemical hapten exposure. The sample's time point: patch test 1, 2 weeks after DPC sensitization. Treatment described: therapeutic diphenylcyclopropenone sensitization with weekly scalp DPC. From the RACE reads, TCRdb called clonotypes with MiXCR, one entry per CDR3 protein. Of around 100,000 distinct CDR3 sequences listed, 11% are singletons. Specimen: whole blood, collected in connection with sensitization to the hapten diphenylcyclopropenone (DPC). The origin of the receptors is a woman between 35 and 50 years old with alopecia areata. Some clones in this sample may be carry-over from other donors' samples.

The chain is built from TRBV18 and TRBJ1-1; D remains unclear. The V end lost 4 bases, the J end lost 5 bases, and 11 bases lay between the germline ends. The V gene's germline CDR1 is KGHSH and CDR2 LQKENI. This CDR3 region has 13 residues. The CDR3 is CASSLGQETEAFF. In DNA form, the CDR3 reads TGTGCCAGCTCACTGGGCCAGGAGACTGAAGCTTTCTTT.

The table lists this clonotype with many counts. This chain links TRBV6-6 with TRBJ2-3; maybe TRBD2 (6 bases). CDR3 length equals 17 residues. V was trimmed by 2 bases and J by 6 bases, leaving 21 bases between them. CDR1 MNHNY and CDR2 SVGAGI come from the germline V gene (reference sequence). Here the CDR3 DNA reads TGTGCCAGCAGTTACGGGGCAGGCGGGGCGAGAGGGGATACGCAGTATTTT. Its translation is CASSYGAGGARGDTQYF.

The chain uses TRBV20-1 and TRBJ1-5; D is possibly TRBD1 (5 bases). V lost 0 bases and J 5 bases, leaving 17 bases between the germline ends. Germline V gene data show CDR1 as DFQATT and CDR2 as SNEGSKA (reference sequence). The CDR3 runs 16 residues. The chain's CDR3 is CSARDSRGLRDQPQHF. The CDR3 DNA sequence: TGCAGTGCTAGAGATAGTAGGGGTCTAAGGGATCAGCCCCAGCATTTT.

V usage is TRBV5-5 and J usage is TRBJ2-7, with 11 bases lining up with TRBD2. This CDR3 has 13 residues. Germline CDR1 is SGHKS and CDR2 is YYEKEE (reference sequence). V lost 4 bases to trimming and J lost 6 bases; unmatched junction nucleotides: 3. CDR3 DNA: TGTGCCAGCAGCCCGGGACTAGCGGTCGAGCAGTACTTC. Translated, it gives CASSPGLAVEQYF. Using reference TRBV5-5 and TRBJ2-7 for the parts outside the CDR3, the full variable domain is DAGVTQSPTHLIKTRGQQVTLRCSPISGHKSVSWYQQVLGQGPQFIFQYYEKEERGRGNFPDRFSARQFPNYSSELNVNALLLGDSALYLCASSPGLAVEQYFGPGTRLTVT.

V gene TRBV9 combines with J gene TRBJ2-7, with D maybe TRBD1 (6 bases). Germline loops: CDR1 SGDLS, CDR2 YYNGEE. This CDR3 spans 13 amino acids. Trimming shortened V by 0 bases and J by 6 bases, and 10 bases separated the two germline ends. CDR3 coding DNA: TGTGCCAGCAGCGTAGGCGGCAGGGGCGAGCAGTACTTC. Protein product: CASSVGGRGEQYF. Variable domain in full (rest from reference TRBV9 and TRBJ2-7): DSGVTQTPKHLITATGQRVTLRCSPRSGDLSVYWYQQSLDQGLQFLIQYYNGEERAKGNILERFSAQQFPDLHSELNLSSLELGDSALYFCASSVGGRGEQYFGPGTRLTVT.

In its sample, this clonotype was seen a few times. The CDR3 loop reads CASSPQGGSTLHF. The CDR3 coding sequence is TGTGCCAGCAGTCCTCAGGGTGGTTCGACCCTCCACTTT. This chain uses TRBV6-5 with TRBJ1-6; weak D call: TRBD1 (5 bases). Trimming removed 5 bases at V and 14 bases at J, with 16 bases between. The V gene's germline CDR1 is MNHEY and CDR2 SVGAGI. The CDR3 is made up of 13 amino acids.

This clonotype has ten or more counts. V usage is TRBV7-2 and J usage is TRBJ2-7, with 8 bases lining up with TRBD1. The CDR3 has 14 residues. Looked up from germline, CDR1 is SGHTA and CDR2 is FQGNSA. The J segment lost 1 base and the V segment lost 5 bases, leaving 4 bases of the junction unmatched. The CDR3: CASSPTGGSYEQYF. In DNA form, the CDR3 reads TGTGCCAGCAGCCCAACAGGGGGTTCCTACGAGCAGTACTTC.

This clonotype was counted ten times or more. The rearrangement uses TRBV3-1 and TRBJ2-1; weak D call: TRBD2 (6 bases). Trimming shortened V by 3 bases and J by 2 bases, and 17 bases separated the two germline ends. Germline values: CDR1 LGHDT, CDR2 YNNKEL (reference sequence). CDR3 size: 17 residues. The CDR3 loop is CASSHQNSGGTYNEQFF. In nucleotides, the CDR3 is TGTGCCAGCAGCCACCAAAATAGCGGAGGGACCTACAATGAGCAGTTCTTC.

The table lists this clonotype with a few counts. The chain recombines TRBV6-2 or TRBV6-3 with TRBJ1-2, with D uncertain. Germline V CDR1 and CDR2: MNHEY, SVGEGT. V gave up 0 bases and J gave up 6 bases, with 11 bases separating them. This CDR3 comprises 14 residues. The CDR3 coding sequence is TGTGCCAGCAGTTACTCGGGATGGGTGGATGGCTACACCTTC. Its translation is CASSYSGWVDGYTF.

The rearrangement links TRBV7-2 to TRBJ1-3; TRBD1 matches 7 bases. CDR1 and CDR2 from the germline V gene are SGHTA and FQGNSA. This CDR3 has 15 amino acids. V shed 8 bases, J shed 8 bases, and the junction held 15 bases outside the gene matches. The CDR3 sequence: CASGLSQGGGHTIYF. DNA for the CDR3: TGTGCCAGCGGACTATCGCAGGGGGGGGGACACACCATATATTTT.

This clonotype occurred a few times. The rearrangement joins TRBV30 to TRBJ1-1; possibly TRBD1 for D (5 bases). Germline CDR1 and CDR2: GTSNPN and SVGIG (reference sequence). Trimming took off 3 bases at V and 0 bases at J, with 8 bases between the two ends. The CDR3 runs to 13 residues. The DNA of the CDR3 is TGTGCCTGGAGGAGACAGTTGAACACTGAAGCTTTCTTT. It yields the protein CAWRRQLNTEAFF.

Many counts were recorded for this clonotype. This chain joins TRBV27 and TRBJ2-1; 7 bases are a match to TRBD2. The CDR3 runs to 15 residues. The V gene end was trimmed by 8 bases and the J gene end by 3 bases; junction bases not matched to a gene: 10. CDR1 and CDR2 from the germline V gene are MNHEY and SMNVEV (reference sequence). The CDR3 DNA follows: TGTGCCAGCGTCCCCCCACGCGGGGGCTACAATGAGCAGTTCTTC. Protein sequence: CASVPPRGGYNEQFF.

This clonotype was seen many times. The J gene is TRBJ2-1, the V gene TRBV20-1, with D hard to call. In germline, CDR1 is DFQATT, CDR2 SNEGSKA (reference sequence). The CDR3 is 14 amino acids. Between the trimmed V and J ends, which lost 6 bases and 6 bases, there was a span of 18 bases. This CDR3 reads CSANDYRAGNEQFF. In DNA, the CDR3 is TGCAGTGCCAACGATTATCGAGCTGGCAATGAGCAGTTCTTC.

This clonotype was seen many times. This chain joins TRBV20-1 and TRBJ1-2, with a tentative D call TRBD1 (5 bases). Germline CDR1 reads DFQATT; CDR2 reads SNEGSKA (reference sequence). Trimming took off 7 bases at V and 4 bases at J, with 16 bases between the two ends. The CDR3 totals 13 residues. The CDR3 reads CSGKLGGSYGYTF. In DNA, the CDR3 is TGCAGTGGGAAGCTGGGGGGTAGCTATGGCTACACCTTC.

The chain recombines TRBV20-1 with TRBJ1-3; 8 nucleotides line up with TRBD1. The CDR3 is 15 residues long. Germline CDR1 reads DFQATT; CDR2 reads SNEGSKA (reference sequence). Trimming took 0 bases from V and 3 from J; bases not matched to a gene: 4. The CDR3 protein is CSARDGGQDGNTIYF. The CDR3 coding sequence is TGCAGTGCTAGAGACGGGGGACAGGATGGAAACACCATATATTTT.

The table lists this clonotype with a few counts. The gene calls are TRBV20-1 and TRBJ2-3, with 7 bases identical to TRBD1. With 5 bases clipped from V and 3 bases from J, the junction kept 2 bases outside the gene matches. CDR1 DFQATT and CDR2 SNEGSKA come from the germline V gene (reference sequence). The CDR3 loop spans 12 amino acids. The CDR3 bases are TGCAGTGCTTCACAGGGGACAGATACGCAGTATTTT. It specifies CSASQGTDTQYF.

This clonotype showed up many times. The rearrangement links TRBV4-2 to TRBJ2-7; no firm D call. This CDR3 has 17 amino acids. In germline, CDR1 is LGHNA, CDR2 YNFKEQ. Trimming left V 0 bases short and J 3 bases short, with 18 bases between. Here the CDR3 reads CASSQDLEGRTSYEQYF. The CDR3 DNA sequence: TGTGCCAGCAGCCAAGATCTAGAAGGGCGGACCAGCTACGAGCAGTACTTC.

This chain links TRBV6-2 or TRBV6-3 with TRBJ2-3; TRBD1 aligns across 8 bases. Germline values: CDR1 MNHEY, CDR2 SVGEGT. With V trimmed by 2 bases and J by 0 bases, 4 bases remained unmatched. The CDR3 spans 16 residues. The CDR3: CASSYGQGQSTDTQYF. CDR3 nucleotides: TGTGCCAGCAGTTACGGACAGGGCCAGAGCACAGATACGCAGTATTTT.

This clonotype was counted ten times or more. The chain has TRBV20-1 and TRBJ2-5; 12 nucleotides align to TRBD2. CDR1 DFQATT and CDR2 SNEGSKA come from the germline V gene (reference sequence). The CDR3 covers 16 residues. V gave up 0 bases and J gave up 1 base; unmatched junction bases: 3. The CDR3 sequence: CSAREASGRAQETQYF. The CDR3 region has the DNA TGCAGTGCTAGAGAGGCTAGCGGGAGGGCCCAAGAGACCCAGTACTTC.

The V call is TRBV3-1, the J call TRBJ2-7; TRBD1 agrees at 9 bases. The CDR3 is 17 amino acids. The germline V gene encodes CDR1 LGHDT and CDR2 YNNKEL (reference sequence). With 5 bases clipped from V and 6 bases from J, the junction kept 17 bases outside the gene matches. CDR3 in amino acids: CASSSRPPGTGTSEQYF. The DNA for the CDR3 is TGTGCCAGCAGCTCCCGACCACCCGGGACAGGGACGAGCGAGCAGTACTTC.

This clonotype showed up many times. The J gene is TRBJ2-7, the V gene TRBV13, with D possibly being TRBD1 (5 bases). The germline V and J ends were trimmed by 5 bases and 6 bases, with 11 bases remaining between them. The CDR3 is 12 amino acids. Germline V gives CDR1 PRHDT, CDR2 FYEKMQ (reference sequence). In DNA, the CDR3 is TGTGCCAGCAGCCCCGTGGGGCGCGAGCAGTACTTC. It encodes CASSPVGREQYF.

This clonotype appeared many times. The J gene is TRBJ2-2, the V gene TRBV6-6, with D tentatively TRBD1 or TRBD2 (5 bases each). Germline CDR1 and CDR2: MNHNY and SVGAGI (reference sequence). V lost 4 bases and J 1 base, leaving 16 bases between the germline ends. The CDR3 spans 17 residues. CDR3 DNA: TGTGCCAGCAGTTTCCCCGGGACCGGAGGGAACACCGGGGAGCTGTTTTTT. Its translation is CASSFPGTGGNTGELFF.

V usage is TRBV4-3 and J usage is TRBJ2-3; TRBD2 matches 8 bases. V was pared by 3 bases and J by 0 bases, with 8 bases of the junction left unmatched. The germline V gene has CDR1 LGHNA and CDR2 YSLEER. The CDR3 length is 17 residues. The CDR3 here is CASSQGSTSASTDTQYF. The CDR3 DNA sequence: TGCGCCAGCAGCCAGGGGTCGACTAGCGCTAGCACAGATACGCAGTATTTT.

This clonotype was observed a few times. The V call is TRBV19, the J call TRBJ2-5; perhaps TRBD1 as D (5 bases). V lost 7 bases and J lost 5, with 11 bases in between. The CDR3 has 12 amino acids. Looked up from germline, CDR1 is LNHDA and CDR2 is SQIVND (reference sequence). The CDR3 sequence: CASNRQGETQYF. CDR3 bases: TGTGCCAGTAACCGGCAGGGCGAGACCCAGTACTTC.

The chain uses TRBV2 and TRBJ2-1, with TRBD2 matching over 13 bases. CDR3 length: 14 amino acids. V shed 8 bases, J shed 8 bases, and the junction held 6 bases outside the gene matches. The germline V gene has CDR1 SNHLY and CDR2 FYNNEI. CDR3 loop: CASRRTSGSDEQFF. The CDR3 nucleotides read TGTGCCAGCCGGAGGACTAGCGGGAGTGATGAGCAGTTCTTC.